This passage covers 9 T cell receptor beta chains from one sample sequenced in a study of blood T cell repertoires in COVID-19. Sequencing was performed with immunoSEQ multiplex PCR; in TCRdb, only in-frame clones are kept and a portion is missing. The table has roughly 100,000 clones, about 76% seen once. The sequencing input was peripheral blood. The receptors were sampled from a woman of 80 years or more with acute or convalescent COVID-19.

The rearrangement joins TRBV24-1 to TRBJ2-7, with TRBD1 matching 9 bases. Per the germline V gene, CDR1 is KGHDR and CDR2 is SFDVKD. V gave up 3 bases and J gave up 5 bases; unmatched junction bases: 7. The CDR3 is 15 residues long. CDR3 bases: TGTGCCACCAGTGATCCCGGGACAGGGCTCCACGAGCAGTACTTC. Translating it yields CATSDPGTGLHEQYF.

The gene calls are TRBV4-3 and TRBJ1-3; D not resolved. The CDR3 runs 16 residues. Germline CDR1 reads LGHNA; CDR2 reads YSLEER. Trimming took off 1 base at V and 3 bases at J, with 13 bases between the two ends. CDR3 protein: CASSQAAGYRGNTIYF. For the CDR3, the DNA is TGCGCCAGCAGCCAAGCGGCGGGGTACCGTGGAAACACCATATATTTT.

This chain joins TRBV28 and TRBJ2-5; D is unclear. This CDR3 is built from 10 residues. CDR1 is MDHEN and CDR2 is SYDVKM in the germline V gene. Trimming left V 10 bases short and J 1 base short, with 4 bases between. In DNA form, the CDR3 reads TGTGCCACCTCCCAAGAGACCCAGTACTTC. It codes for CATSQETQYF.

This chain links TRBV19 with TRBJ2-1, with a tentative D call TRBD2 (5 bases). Germline V gene data show CDR1 as LNHDA and CDR2 as SQIVND (reference sequence). The germline V and J ends were trimmed by 3 bases and 0 bases, with 15 bases remaining between them. This CDR3 comprises 17 residues. This CDR3 is CASSMMAGMSSYNEQFF. In DNA, the CDR3 is TGTGCCAGTAGTATGATGGCGGGCATGAGCTCCTACAATGAGCAGTTCTTC.

This chain joins TRBV7-9 and TRBJ1-6; 8 bases match TRBD1. Germline trimming cut 6 bases from V and 10 bases from J; bases unmatched to any gene: 17. Germline V gene sequence: CDR1 SEHNR, CDR2 FQNEAQ (reference sequence). The CDR3 contains 17 residues. For the CDR3, the DNA is TGTGCCAGCAGTTTCTGGCGGACAGGGAACTTTGGATCACCCCTCCACTTT. This gives the protein CASSFWRTGNFGSPLHF.

This clone was recorded once. V usage is TRBV6-6 and J usage is TRBJ2-3; TRBD2 might be the D (7 bases). Trimming cost V 2 bases and J 0 bases, with 12 bases left between them. Germline CDR1 and CDR2: MNHNY and SVGAGI (reference sequence). The CDR3 is made up of 16 amino acids. CDR3: CASSYPAGASTDTQYF. For the CDR3, the DNA is TGTGCCAGCAGTTACCCTGCGGGGGCCAGCACAGATACGCAGTATTTT.

V is TRBV11-1 and J is TRBJ2-3; 7 nucleotides match TRBD2. V dropped 2 bases and J dropped 4; count of bases not matched to a gene: 3. The germline V gene encodes CDR1 SGHAT and CDR2 FQDESV (reference sequence). This CDR3 spans 14 amino acids. Here the CDR3 reads CASSLRTRSDTQYF. The CDR3 bases are TGTGCCAGCAGCTTAAGGACTAGATCAGATACGCAGTATTTT.

The gene calls are TRBV13 and TRBJ2-3; 7 bases line up with TRBD2. The CDR3 is made up of 19 amino acids. V dropped 4 bases and J dropped 1; count of bases not matched to a gene: 17. CDR1 is PRHDT, CDR2 FYEKMQ, per germline (reference sequence). CDR3 coding DNA: TGTGCCAGCAGCTCCCCCTGGGACGGGGGGACCCGTGGCACAGATACGCAGTATTTT. This translates into CASSSPWDGGTRGTDTQYF.

This clone appeared a few times. The chain joins TRBV7-9 to TRBJ1-2; 8 nucleotides align to TRBD1. Germline V gives CDR1 SEHNR, CDR2 FQNEAQ (reference sequence). The CDR3 runs 14 residues. V lost 4 bases to trimming and J lost 6 bases; unmatched junction nucleotides: 7. The CDR3 DNA sequence: TGTGCCAGCAGCTACGAACTGACAGGGGATGGCTACACCTTC. Its protein product is CASSYELTGDGYTF.